This TCR beta chain emerged from a study of T cell responses to AZD1222 COVID-19 vaccine. Clones were sequenced by immunoSEQ multiplex PCR, and TCRdb holds only the in-frame ones, with some missing. The sample has 90,000 to 130,000 clones, roughly 92% seen once. To note about this clone: Its antigen remains unknown.

Broader study findings: White British donors predominated, females outnumbered males, and clonal diversity was possibly underestimated. Across spike, vaccine-associated CD4 TCRs were found, dominant at 160-218 and 743-854. Reportedly, nearly half of unique spike TCRs recognized epitopes outside B.1.351/B.1.1.7 mutations.

The germline V gene has CDR1 MNHEY and CDR2 SVGEGT. The CDR3 covers 15 residues. V lost 5 bases to trimming and J lost 2 bases, with 16 bases between them. Sequences were derived from peripheral blood, sampled 28 days after the second AZD1222 dose. The chain has TRBV6-2 or TRBV6-3 and TRBJ2-7; D may be TRBD1 (5 bases). This TCR derives from an adult who received the AZD1222 COVID-19 vaccine. CDR3 bases: TGTGCCAGCAGTACCTCAGGGTTCAGGACCTACGAGCAGTACTTC. It yields the protein CASSTSGFRTYEQYF.